Below, one T cell receptor (beta chain) is given with its context. This entry belongs to a study of cytomegalovirus exposure and HLA in healthy donors. The germline V and J ends were trimmed by 0 bases and 1 base, with 14 bases remaining between them. CDR1 and CDR2 from the germline V gene are SGHDT and YYEEEE. The CDR3 spans 17 residues. PCR used 60 Vbeta primers and 13 Jbeta primers. Assay used: immunoSEQ multiplex PCR; TCRdb lists only in-frame clones, some missing. Its table lists roughly 100,000 clones. The V call is TRBV5-6, the J call TRBJ2-1, with a possible D match to TRBD2 (6 bases). Sequenced input: PBMCs. The TCR originated in a man aged 50 or older in good health and CMV-seropositive. The CDR3 region has the DNA TGTGCCAGCAGCTTGGCCGGACTACCCGGTTCCTACAATGAGCAGTTCTTC. Translation: CASSLAGLPGSYNEQFF.